The next 7 T cell receptor beta chains were all read from a single sample in a study of OX40 agonist ivuxolimab in advanced cancers. Generated by immunoSEQ multiplex PCR, the TCRdb table keeps only in-frame clones and is missing some. The table has roughly 67,000 clones, more than 65% seen once; the top ten hold around 1.5%. Sequencing was performed on CD4+ or CD8+ T cells sorted from blood, taken in a trial of the OX40 agonist ivuxolimab. The receptors originated from an adult with an advanced solid tumor such as melanoma, head and neck, liver or kidney cancer.

This chain connects TRBV6-6 to TRBJ2-2; possible D gene TRBD2, 5 bases. The CDR3 runs to 16 residues. Looked up from germline, CDR1 is MNHNY and CDR2 is SVGAGI (reference sequence). Trimming took 10 bases from V and 5 from J, leaving 23 bases between them. CDR3 coding DNA: TGTGCCACCTCTCCCCCCGGATCGGGGTTTACCGGGGAGCTGTTTTTT. Its translation is CATSPPGSGFTGELFF.

This chain uses TRBV11-2 with TRBJ2-1; a possible D gene is TRBD2 (5 bases). This CDR3 region has 13 residues. Trimming stripped 1 base from V and 10 bases from J, with 11 bases between. Germline assignment: CDR1 SGHAT and CDR2 FQNNGV. This CDR3 reads CASSLVFGLEQFF. The CDR3 DNA reads as TGTGCCAGCAGCTTAGTTTTTGGACTCGAGCAGTTCTTC.

The table lists this clone with a few counts. This chain connects TRBV27 to TRBJ1-1, with 9 bases that match TRBD1. Germline V gives CDR1 MNHEY, CDR2 SMNVEV (reference sequence). The CDR3 has 17 amino acids. V was clipped by 2 bases and J by 4 bases; unmatched bases: 11. The CDR3: CASSLVGWGQGSTEAFF. Written as DNA, the CDR3 is TGTGCCAGCAGTTTAGTGGGTTGGGGACAGGGATCCACTGAAGCTTTCTTT.

This clone was detected a few times. The chain is built from TRBV30 and TRBJ1-6; D not certain. Germline CDR1 reads GTSNPN; CDR2 reads SVGIG (reference sequence). This CDR3 comprises 15 residues. V lost 1 base and J 6 bases, leaving 13 bases between the germline ends. The CDR3 protein is CAWSGRVRINSPLHF. The CDR3 DNA reads TGTGCCTGGAGTGGTAGGGTCCGGATTAATTCACCCCTCCACTTT.

The V gene is TRBV23-1, the J gene TRBJ2-1; tentative D call: TRBD1 (5 bases). TRBV23-1 is marked as an open reading frame, function uncertain. The CDR3 totals 17 residues. Trimming removed 2 bases from V and 8 bases from J, with 22 bases in between. Written as DNA, the CDR3 is TGCGCCAGCAGTCAAAAGGGGAACGCCCAGAGACCGGATGAGCAGTTCTTC. Translated: CASSQKGNAQRPDEQFF.

The rearrangement joins TRBV5-4 to TRBJ2-5; no firm D call. Germline CDR1 and CDR2: SGHNT and YYREEE (reference sequence). V lost 1 base and J lost 2, with 12 bases in between. The CDR3 extends over 15 amino acids. The CDR3 nucleotides read TGTGCCAGCAGCTTGTTAAAGCATCGGCAAGAGACCCAGTACTTC. Residues: CASSLLKHRQETQYF.

This rearrangement joins TRBV6-5 to TRBJ1-6; D is uncertain. Per the germline V gene, CDR1 is MNHEY and CDR2 is SVGAGI. The CDR3 is 13 residues long. The V end was cut by 7 bases, the J end by 9 bases, with 13 bases between. The CDR3 sequence is CASMRAAASPLHF. The CDR3 DNA is TGTGCCAGCATGAGGGCAGCGGCTTCACCCCTCCACTTT.